The 11 T cell receptor beta chains reported below all come from one sample, sequenced in a study of monozygotic twins with inflammatory bowel disease. One entry per CDR3 protein, without DNA, is what TCRdb gives after re-calling the 5' RACE reads. The data include 300,000 to 400,000 distinct CDR3 sequences; the top ten clones carry under 2.5%. The sequenced sample consisted of blood. The receptors stem from a human donor with ulcerative colitis or Crohn's disease, or a healthy co-twin of an affected twin (not recorded which).

This chain links TRBV6-2 or TRBV6-3 with TRBJ1-2; with no DNA, the TCRdb D assignment of TRBD1 cannot be verified. From germline, CDR1 is MNHEY and CDR2 SVGEGT. This CDR3 spans 13 amino acids. The CDR3 is CASRPGGAYGYTF.

This rearrangement joins TRBV5-5 to TRBJ2-1; TCRdb selects TRBD1, and the lack of DNA leaves this call unchecked. The germline CDR1 and CDR2 sequences are SGHKS and YYEKEE (reference sequence). The CDR3 contains 17 residues. This CDR3 reads CASSGPGQQASYNEQFF.

The rearrangement links TRBV20-1 to TRBJ1-1; without DNA, the TCRdb call of TRBD1 cannot be checked. This CDR3 region has 12 residues. The germline CDR1 and CDR2 sequences are DFQATT and SNEGSKA (reference sequence). The CDR3 here is CSARGPTVQAFF.

The chain recombines TRBV7-9 with TRBJ2-5. The CDR3 has 14 residues. The germline CDR1 and CDR2 sequences are SEHNR and FQNEAQ (reference sequence). CDR3 in amino acids: CASSLAGEIETQYF.

The chain employs TRBV5-1 and TRBJ1-1. CDR3 length equals 14 residues. Germline loops: CDR1 SGHRS, CDR2 YFSETQ. The CDR3 sequence: CASSLGTSNTEAFF.

The chain has TRBV5-1 and TRBJ2-7; TCRdb calls TRBD2, which cannot be checked without DNA. The germline CDR1 and CDR2 sequences are SGHRS and YFSETQ. This CDR3 contains 14 residues. The CDR3 loop is CASSLGQALMEQYF.

The genes are TRBV6-5 and TRBJ1-5; TCRdb outputs TRBD1, but without DNA this stays unchecked. The germline CDR1 and CDR2 sequences are MNHEY and SVGAGI. The CDR3 contains 15 residues. The CDR3: CASSSPGGGGQPQHF.

The chain combines TRBV12-3 or TRBV12-4 with TRBJ2-1; as DNA is missing, the TRBD1 call by TCRdb cannot be tested. The CDR3 sequence is 15 residues long. This chain's CDR3 is CASRFSGGDYNEQFF.

The chain recombines TRBV14 with TRBJ1-6. CDR1 SGHDN and CDR2 FVKESK come from the germline V gene. The CDR3 has 14 amino acids. The CDR3 spells CASSQELGNSPLHF. Based on the CDR3 plus reference TRBV14 and TRBJ1-6, the full variable domain is EAGVTQFPSHSVIEKGQTVTLRCDPISGHDNLYWYRRVMGKEIKFLLHFVKESKQDESGMPNNRFLAERTGGTYSTLKVQPAELEDSGVYFCASSQELGNSPLHFGNGTRLTVT.

The chain recombines TRBV4-1 with TRBJ2-3; TCRdb's D call of TRBD1 is untestable without DNA. This CDR3 has 15 residues. The germline gives CDR1 MGHRA, CDR2 YSYEKL. CDR3 sequence: CASSTSRDPTDTQYF.

The chain joins TRBV2 to TRBJ2-1; TCRdb gives TRBD1 as the D gene, but with no DNA this cannot be confirmed. CDR1 is SNHLY, CDR2 FYNNEI, per germline. The CDR3 covers 13 residues. Here the CDR3 reads CASCSGGAGQQFF.